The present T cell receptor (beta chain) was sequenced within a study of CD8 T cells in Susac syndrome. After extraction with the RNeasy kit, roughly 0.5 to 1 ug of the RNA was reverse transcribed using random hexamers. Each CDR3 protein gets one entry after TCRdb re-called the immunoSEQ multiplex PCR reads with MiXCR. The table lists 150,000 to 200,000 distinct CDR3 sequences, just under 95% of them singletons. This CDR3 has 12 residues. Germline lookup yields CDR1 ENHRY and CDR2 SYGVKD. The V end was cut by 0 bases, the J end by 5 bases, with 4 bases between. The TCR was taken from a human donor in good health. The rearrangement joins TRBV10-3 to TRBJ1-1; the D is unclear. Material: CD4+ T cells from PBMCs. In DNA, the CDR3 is TGTGCCATCAGTGAGTCGAGGACTGAAGCTTTCTTT. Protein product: CAISESRTEAFF.